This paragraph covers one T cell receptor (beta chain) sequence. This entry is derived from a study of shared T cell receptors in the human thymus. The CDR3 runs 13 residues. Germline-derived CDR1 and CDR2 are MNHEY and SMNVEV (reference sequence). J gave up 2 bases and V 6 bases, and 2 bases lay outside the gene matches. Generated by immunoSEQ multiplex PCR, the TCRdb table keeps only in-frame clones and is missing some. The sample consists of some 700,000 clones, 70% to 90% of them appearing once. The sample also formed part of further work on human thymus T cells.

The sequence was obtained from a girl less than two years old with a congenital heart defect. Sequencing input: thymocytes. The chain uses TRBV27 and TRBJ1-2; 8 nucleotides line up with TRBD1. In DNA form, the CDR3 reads TGTGCCAGCAGCCAGGGGGCAAACTATGGCTACACCTTC. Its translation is CASSQGANYGYTF.